This T cell receptor beta chain stems from a study of control samples from healthy donors and cancer patients. Using immunoSEQ multiplex PCR, the repertoire was profiled, and TCRdb retains in-frame clones only, with some absent. The sample shows under 65,000 clones, 90% of them seen only once. Per germline, CDR1 ENHRY and CDR2 SYGVKD. The CDR3 totals 16 residues. V lost 3 bases and J 8 bases, leaving 22 bases between the germline ends. The TCR sequence derives from a woman aged 45-65 years with colorectal cancer. This sequence joins TRBV10-3 and TRBJ1-2; D possibly corresponds to TRBD1 (5 bases). The specimen sequenced was PBMCs. As DNA, the CDR3 is TGTGCCATCAGTGACCCAAATATCAGGGTCGACTGGGGCTACACCTTC. It translates to CAISDPNIRVDWGYTF.